The rows below give T cell receptor beta chains drawn from one sample of a study of blood T cell repertoires in COVID-19. The method was immunoSEQ multiplex PCR; TCRdb's version includes in-frame clones alone and lacks a portion of them. Of about 170,000 clones detected, about 88% appear once; the ten largest clones hold approximately 24%. Sequences were obtained from peripheral blood. All receptors derive from a man in his fifties or sixties with acute or convalescent COVID-19. The CDR3 runs from the conserved cysteine through the conserved F or W. The order of the fields is clone size, V gene, J gene, CDR3 length, D gene, CDR3 protein, CDR3 DNA. D genes are given only for firm matches. Only part of the rows carry a size: once, few, many, or a class if the clone is expanded.

clone size: .; V gene: TRBV30; J gene: TRBJ1-1; CDR3 length: 14; D gene: .; CDR3 protein: CAWSPGIMNTEAFF; CDR3 DNA: TGTGCCTGGAGTCCAGGGATAATGAACACTGAAGCTTTCTTT
clone size: .; V gene: TRBV4-1; J gene: TRBJ1-5; CDR3 length: 16; D gene: TRBD1; CDR3 protein: CASTQRTGGGNQPQHF; CDR3 DNA: TGCGCCAGCACCCAAAGAACAGGGGGCGGCAATCAGCCCCAGCATTTT
clone size: few; V gene: TRBV7-6; J gene: TRBJ1-1; CDR3 length: 12; D gene: .; CDR3 protein: CASSDQGTEAFF; CDR3 DNA: TGTGCCAGCAGCGACCAGGGCACTGAAGCTTTCTTT
clone size: .; V gene: TRBV25-1; J gene: TRBJ1-2; CDR3 length: 18; D gene: TRBD1; CDR3 protein: CASSESGTGRGANYGYTF; CDR3 DNA: TGTGCCAGCAGTGAATCTGGGACAGGAAGGGGAGCTAACTATGGCTACACCTTC
clone size: many; V gene: TRBV19; J gene: TRBJ1-3; CDR3 length: 14; D gene: .; CDR3 protein: CASKTPGLGNTIYF; CDR3 DNA: TGTGCCAGTAAAACGCCAGGACTGGGAAACACCATATATTTT
clone size: once; V gene: TRBV7-7; J gene: TRBJ2-5; CDR3 length: 13; D gene: .; CDR3 protein: CASSLDTQETQYF; CDR3 DNA: TGTGCCAGCAGCCTGGACACTCAAGAGACCCAGTACTTC
clone size: .; V gene: TRBV7-9; J gene: TRBJ2-7; CDR3 length: 16; D gene: TRBD1; CDR3 protein: CASSPNPDRGAYEQYF; CDR3 DNA: TGTGCCAGCAGCCCCAATCCCGACAGGGGTGCCTACGAGCAGTACTTC
clone size: .; V gene: TRBV7-3; J gene: TRBJ1-1; CDR3 length: 14; D gene: .; CDR3 protein: CASSSLGGGTEAFF; CDR3 DNA: TGTGCCAGCAGCTCCCTCGGCGGTGGCACTGAAGCTTTCTTT
clone size: .; V gene: TRBV6-5; J gene: TRBJ1-2; CDR3 length: 14; D gene: TRBD1; CDR3 protein: CASSYSRGGNGYTF; CDR3 DNA: TGTGCCAGCAGTTACTCGAGAGGGGGCAATGGCTACACCTTC
clone size: .; V gene: TRBV27; J gene: TRBJ1-6; CDR3 length: 16; D gene: .; CDR3 protein: CASSLIRQNYNSPLHF; CDR3 DNA: TGTGCCAGCAGTTTAATTCGACAGAACTATAATTCACCCCTCCACTTT
clone size: .; V gene: TRBV5-1; J gene: TRBJ1-2; CDR3 length: 15; D gene: TRBD1; CDR3 protein: CASSLSSQGDYGYTF; CDR3 DNA: TGCGCCAGCAGCCTATCTTCGCAGGGGGACTATGGCTACACCTTC
clone size: .; V gene: TRBV27; J gene: TRBJ2-7; CDR3 length: 16; D gene: TRBD2; CDR3 protein: CASSRIDSGRPYEQYF; CDR3 DNA: TGTGCCAGCAGCCGAATCGACAGCGGGAGGCCCTACGAGCAGTACTTC
clone size: .; V gene: TRBV7-6; J gene: TRBJ2-7; CDR3 length: 17; D gene: TRBD2; CDR3 protein: CASSPGLAGEGGLEQYF; CDR3 DNA: TGTGCCAGCAGCCCGGGACTAGCGGGAGAGGGGGGCCTCGAGCAGTACTTC
clone size: .; V gene: TRBV15; J gene: TRBJ1-5; CDR3 length: 15; D gene: TRBD1; CDR3 protein: CATSRGGQVDQPQHF; CDR3 DNA: TGTGCCACCAGCAGAGGGGGACAGGTTGATCAGCCCCAGCATTTT
clone size: .; V gene: TRBV7-2; J gene: TRBJ1-6; CDR3 length: 17; D gene: .; CDR3 protein: CASSLLLTGRGNSPLHF; CDR3 DNA: TGTGCCAGCAGCCTCCTATTGACAGGTCGTGGTAATTCACCCCTCCACTTT
clone size: .; V gene: TRBV6-5; J gene: TRBJ1-2; CDR3 length: 12; D gene: TRBD1; CDR3 protein: CASSPRGDGYTF; CDR3 DNA: TGTGCCAGCAGTCCCAGGGGGGATGGCTACACCTTC
clone size: .; V gene: TRBV5-4; J gene: TRBJ2-5; CDR3 length: 15; D gene: .; CDR3 protein: CASSLAGDRKETQYF; CDR3 DNA: TGTGCCAGCAGCTTGGCGGGCGACAGAAAAGAGACCCAGTACTTC
clone size: .; V gene: TRBV7-2; J gene: TRBJ2-1; CDR3 length: 15; D gene: .; CDR3 protein: CASSLYESSYNEQFF; CDR3 DNA: TGTGCCAGCAGCTTATACGAGAGCTCCTACAATGAGCAGTTCTTC
clone size: .; V gene: TRBV5-6; J gene: TRBJ1-5; CDR3 length: 14; D gene: .; CDR3 protein: CASSLRGSNQPQHF; CDR3 DNA: TGTGCCAGCAGCTTGAGGGGGAGCAATCAGCCCCAGCATTTT
clone size: .; V gene: TRBV11-3; J gene: TRBJ1-6; CDR3 length: 15; D gene: .; CDR3 protein: CASSPRRGTDSPLHF; CDR3 DNA: TGTGCCAGCAGCCCTCGCAGGGGAACGGATTCACCCCTCCACTTT
clone size: .; V gene: TRBV11-2; J gene: TRBJ1-5; CDR3 length: 14; D gene: .; CDR3 protein: CASSSNSAPMSQHF; CDR3 DNA: TGTGCCAGCAGCTCCAACAGTGCCCCTATGTCCCAGCATTTT
clone size: .; V gene: TRBV7-7; J gene: TRBJ1-2; CDR3 length: 15; D gene: TRBD1; CDR3 protein: CASSFDRGLNYGYTF; CDR3 DNA: TGTGCCAGCAGCTTCGACAGGGGGCTTAACTATGGCTACACCTTC
clone size: once; V gene: TRBV4-3; J gene: TRBJ2-2; CDR3 length: 13; D gene: .; CDR3 protein: CASSQNRAGELFF; CDR3 DNA: TGCGCCAGCAGCCAAAACAGGGCCGGGGAGCTGTTTTTT
clone size: .; V gene: TRBV5-1; J gene: TRBJ2-2; CDR3 length: 14; D gene: .; CDR3 protein: CASSLAQATGELFF; CDR3 DNA: TGCGCCAGCAGCTTGGCTCAGGCCACCGGGGAGCTGTTTTTT
clone size: .; V gene: TRBV6-1; J gene: TRBJ2-5; CDR3 length: 16; D gene: TRBD2; CDR3 protein: CASSERPSGGTRTQYF; CDR3 DNA: TGTGCCAGCAGTGAAAGGCCTAGCGGGGGGACCCGGACCCAGTACTTC
clone size: .; V gene: TRBV19; J gene: TRBJ1-3; CDR3 length: 14; D gene: .; CDR3 protein: CASSIAGSGNTIYF; CDR3 DNA: TGTGCCAGTAGTATAGCAGGGTCCGGAAACACCATATATTTT
clone size: .; V gene: TRBV2; J gene: TRBJ1-1; CDR3 length: 16; D gene: TRBD1; CDR3 protein: CASSAPTGTGGTEAFF; CDR3 DNA: TGTGCCAGCAGCGCACCGACCGGGACAGGGGGAACTGAAGCTTTCTTT
clone size: .; V gene: TRBV5-1; J gene: TRBJ1-3; CDR3 length: 13; D gene: TRBD1; CDR3 protein: CASSPSTGNTIYF; CDR3 DNA: TGCGCCAGCAGCCCATCGACAGGGAACACCATATATTTT
clone size: .; V gene: TRBV19; J gene: TRBJ1-2; CDR3 length: 13; D gene: .; CDR3 protein: CASSSDSNYGYTF; CDR3 DNA: TGTGCCAGTAGTTCGGACAGTAACTATGGCTACACCTTC
clone size: .; V gene: TRBV4-1; J gene: TRBJ2-2; CDR3 length: 15; D gene: .; CDR3 protein: CASSQFPPGTGELFF; CDR3 DNA: TGCGCCAGCAGCCAATTTCCGCCCGGCACCGGGGAGCTGTTTTTT
clone size: .; V gene: TRBV6-4; J gene: TRBJ1-2; CDR3 length: 19; D gene: TRBD1; CDR3 protein: CASSDSVAGTGGSNYGYTF; CDR3 DNA: TGTGCCAGCAGTGACTCTGTAGCAGGGACAGGGGGCTCCAACTATGGCTACACCTTC
clone size: once; V gene: TRBV10-1; J gene: TRBJ2-2; CDR3 length: 14; D gene: .; CDR3 protein: CASSDQGTTGELFF; CDR3 DNA: TGCGCCAGCAGTGACCAGGGGACAACCGGGGAGCTGTTTTTT
clone size: .; V gene: TRBV4-2; J gene: TRBJ1-2; CDR3 length: 14; D gene: TRBD1; CDR3 protein: CASSQESRGLGYTF; CDR3 DNA: TGTGCCAGCAGCCAGGAGAGTAGGGGGCTCGGCTACACCTTC
clone size: .; V gene: TRBV7-7; J gene: TRBJ2-5; CDR3 length: 15; D gene: .; CDR3 protein: CASSLDIGAQETQYF; CDR3 DNA: TGTGCCAGCAGCTTAGATATAGGGGCGCAAGAGACCCAGTACTTC
clone size: .; V gene: TRBV19; J gene: TRBJ2-2; CDR3 length: 14; D gene: .; CDR3 protein: CASKGKRNTGELFF; CDR3 DNA: TGTGCCAGTAAGGGGAAGCGTAACACCGGGGAGCTGTTTTTT
clone size: .; V gene: TRBV3-1/TRBV3-2; J gene: TRBJ1-2; CDR3 length: 14; D gene: .; CDR3 protein: CASSQDTGFGGYTF; CDR3 DNA: TGTGCCAGCAGCCAAGATACAGGGTTCGGGGGCTACACCTTC
clone size: .; V gene: TRBV24-1; J gene: TRBJ2-2; CDR3 length: 15; D gene: TRBD1; CDR3 protein: CATSDPDRPTGELFF; CDR3 DNA: TGTGCCACCAGTGACCCGGACAGGCCTACCGGGGAGCTGTTTTTT